The 18 T cell receptor beta chains presented below share a single source sample, sequenced in a study of monozygotic twins with inflammatory bowel disease. TCRdb reprocessed the 5' RACE reads and reports one entry per CDR3 protein, with no DNA. This sample's table has some 170,000 distinct CDR3 sequences. Material for sequencing was blood. Receptors originate from a human donor with ulcerative colitis or Crohn's disease, or a healthy co-twin of an affected twin (not recorded which).

The J gene is TRBJ2-5, the V gene TRBV27; TCRdb selects TRBD2, and the lack of DNA leaves this call unchecked. Germline CDR1 MNHEY, CDR2 SMNVEV (reference sequence). This CDR3 is 16 amino acids long. CDR3 loop: CASSSGLAGFQETQYF.

The gene calls are TRBV7-8 and TRBJ1-4. The CDR3 is 16 amino acids. Germline V gene data show CDR1 as SGHVS and CDR2 as FQNEAQ. CDR3 loop: CASTPDTYPTNEKLFF.

The CDR3 sequence: CASSGRGADQDTQYF. The genes are TRBV5-4 and TRBJ2-3; TCRdb returns TRBD1, unconfirmable since there is no DNA. Germline V gene lookup returns CDR1 SGHNT and CDR2 YYREEE (reference sequence). The CDR3 is made up of 15 amino acids.

The rearrangement joins TRBV3-1 to TRBJ2-5; TCRdb's D call, TRBD1, is unchecked because there is no DNA. The CDR3 is 13 amino acids. Germline-derived CDR1 and CDR2 are LGHDT and YNNKEL (reference sequence). The CDR3 is CASSEDPVETQYF.

The V gene is TRBV20-1, the J gene TRBJ2-1; TCRdb selects TRBD1, and the lack of DNA leaves this call unchecked. The CDR3 runs to 15 residues. Germline lookup yields CDR1 DFQATT and CDR2 SNEGSKA (reference sequence). The CDR3 sequence is CSAGDGGSSFNEQFF.

V usage is TRBV29-1 and J usage is TRBJ1-2. The CDR3 runs 13 residues. Germline V gives CDR1 SQVTM, CDR2 ANQGSEA. The chain's CDR3 is CSASREGKGGYTF.

The V and J genes are TRBV2 and TRBJ2-3; without DNA, the TCRdb call of TRBD2 cannot be checked. The CDR3 extends over 17 amino acids. Germline V gives CDR1 SNHLY, CDR2 FYNNEI. The CDR3 loop reads CASLGLAGALSTDTQYF.

The chain has TRBV11-2 and TRBJ2-4; the D call of TRBD1 rests on TCRdb alone, since no DNA is present to check it. The CDR3 length is 15 residues. Germline V gene sequence: CDR1 SGHAT, CDR2 FQNNGV. The CDR3 sequence: CASSLVAGGSNIQYF.

The V call is TRBV5-6, the J call TRBJ1-2; TCRdb returns TRBD1, unconfirmable since there is no DNA. CDR1 SGHDT and CDR2 YYEEEE come from the germline V gene. The CDR3 extends over 16 amino acids. The CDR3 spells CASSSPGQTNNYGYTF.

The chain employs TRBV7-9 and TRBJ2-1; TCRdb returns TRBD2, unconfirmable since there is no DNA. This CDR3 is 16 amino acids long. Germline CDR1 SEHNR, CDR2 FQNEAQ (reference sequence). The CDR3 loop is CASSLTRTSGLGEQFF.

The chain is built from TRBV20-1 and TRBJ2-7; TCRdb returns TRBD1, unconfirmable since there is no DNA. The germline CDR1 and CDR2 sequences are DFQATT and SNEGSKA (reference sequence). The CDR3 is 13 residues long. CDR3 amino acids: CSATETASYEQYF.

The CDR3 loop reads CASSLEVGLAGVEQYF. The rearrangement uses TRBV7-2 and TRBJ2-7; TCRdb calls TRBD2, which cannot be checked without DNA. The CDR3 is made up of 16 amino acids. Looked up from germline, CDR1 is SGHTA and CDR2 is FQGNSA.

The rearrangement uses TRBV14 and TRBJ2-1; TCRdb's assignment of TRBD2 cannot be checked, as there is no DNA. Germline loops: CDR1 SGHDN, CDR2 FVKESK. The CDR3 covers 19 residues. CDR3 sequence: CASSQGVASGRAFYNEQFF.

V usage is TRBV19 and J usage is TRBJ1-1; the TCRdb D gene call, TRBD1, has no DNA to confirm it. CDR3 size: 14 residues. Germline loops: CDR1 LNHDA, CDR2 SQIVND (reference sequence). Here the CDR3 reads CASSATGGRTEAFF.

The chain employs TRBV21-1 and TRBJ2-7; TCRdb's D gene call, TRBD2, goes unchecked for lack of DNA. TRBV21-1 is shown as a pseudogene. The CDR3 is 14 residues long. The CDR3 loop is CASNRLADSYEQYF.

This chain joins TRBV20-1 and TRBJ1-5; TCRdb designates TRBD1, a call that cannot be tested without DNA. The germline V gene has CDR1 DFQATT and CDR2 SNEGSKA (reference sequence). This CDR3 spans 12 amino acids. The CDR3 here is CSASGTDQPQHF.

This rearrangement joins TRBV7-9 to TRBJ2-2; there is no DNA to check the TCRdb D call of TRBD1. The CDR3 runs 15 residues. Germline V gene data show CDR1 as SEHNR and CDR2 as FQNEAQ (reference sequence). The CDR3 loop is CASSLTAPNTGELFF.

CDR3 sequence reads: CAISPGQHSGNTIYF. The gene calls are TRBV10-3 and TRBJ1-3; with no DNA, the TCRdb D assignment of TRBD1 cannot be verified. Germline V gene lookup returns CDR1 ENHRY and CDR2 SYGVKD. The CDR3 is 15 amino acids.